The 9 T cell receptor beta chains below come from one sample, sequenced in a study of blood T cell repertoires in COVID-19. Using immunoSEQ multiplex PCR, the repertoire was profiled, and TCRdb retains in-frame clones only, with some absent. This sample carries 150,000 to 200,000 clones, 86% of them seen once, and the ten largest clones take approximately 11%. Sequencing was done on a sample of peripheral blood. The receptors stem from a woman aged 60-75 years with COVID-19, enrolled during active disease.

The chain uses TRBV4-2 and TRBJ1-4, with TRBD1 matching 7 bases. CDR3 length: 15 amino acids. J was trimmed by 5 bases and V by 4 bases; bases with no gene match: 7. CDR1 is LGHNA and CDR2 is YNFKEQ in the germline V gene. CDR3 region: CASSLTTGMNEKLFF. For the CDR3, the DNA is TGTGCCAGCAGCCTGACGACAGGGATGAATGAAAAACTGTTTTTT.

For this clone: One end of the junction fails to match germline, which may point to a read error. The chain employs TRBV9 and TRBJ2-1, with D possibly TRBD2 on 6 matching bases. This CDR3 is built from 15 residues. Germline CDR1 and CDR2: SGDLS and YYNGEE. The chain's CDR3 is CASSVVGGPYNEQFF. DNA of the CDR3: TGTGCCAGCAGTGTAGTGGGAGGACCGTACAATGAGCAGTTCTTC.

J is TRBJ2-5 and V is TRBV6-2 or TRBV6-3, with 10 bases matching TRBD2. The CDR3 is made up of 15 amino acids. V was clipped by 0 bases and J by 5 bases; unmatched bases: 3. In germline, CDR1 is MNHEY, CDR2 SVGEGT. The CDR3 sequence is CASSYSASGSETQYF. CDR3 DNA: TGTGCCAGCAGTTACTCGGCTAGCGGGAGCGAGACCCAGTACTTC.

The chain links TRBV11-2 to TRBJ2-1; a possible D gene is TRBD2 (6 bases). V lost 1 base and J lost 3, with 10 bases in between. Germline V gene data show CDR1 as SGHAT and CDR2 as FQNNGV. The CDR3 is made up of 15 amino acids. The CDR3 sequence: CASSLVADYYNEQFF. The CDR3 DNA reads TGTGCCAGCAGCTTAGTCGCGGACTACTACAATGAGCAGTTCTTC.

This clone was detected once. The chain joins TRBV18 to TRBJ2-1, with unresolved D. Germline values: CDR1 KGHSH, CDR2 LQKENI. V lost 3 bases to trimming and J lost 0 bases, with 15 bases between them. This CDR3 contains 17 residues. As DNA, the CDR3 is TGTGCCAGCTCACCTCAACTCGCACCCGGCTCCTACAATGAGCAGTTCTTC. It specifies CASSPQLAPGSYNEQFF.

The gene calls are TRBV7-8 and TRBJ2-4; 7 bases line up with TRBD2. Trimming took 6 bases from V and 6 from J; bases not matched to a gene: 14. CDR3 length equals 16 residues. Germline-derived CDR1 and CDR2 are SGHVS and FQNEAQ. CDR3 bases: TGTGCCAGCAGTTCGCCCCTAGCGGCATGGGGAAACATTCAGTACTTC. Its protein product is CASSSPLAAWGNIQYF.

Here the CDR3 reads CASGLGEGALPAFF. CDR3 DNA: TGTGCTAGTGGTCTGGGTGAGGGCGCACTACCAGCTTTCTTT. This rearrangement joins TRBV12-5 to TRBJ1-1; D gene uncertain. V shed 5 bases and J shed 10 bases, with 20 bases lying between them. The V gene's germline CDR1 is LGHNT and CDR2 FRNRAP. CDR3 length: 14 residues.

In this sample, this clone turned up a few times. This rearrangement joins TRBV28 to TRBJ1-4; D may be TRBD1 (5 bases). Germline V gene sequence: CDR1 MDHEN, CDR2 SYDVKM. Trimming cost V 1 base and J 4 bases, with 7 bases left between them. The CDR3 contains 14 residues. The CDR3 DNA is TGTGCCAGCAGTTTATTCCAGGGTAATGAAAAACTGTTTTTT. It encodes CASSLFQGNEKLFF.

This clone was picked up a small number of times. The chain combines TRBV21-1 with TRBJ1-4; the table assigns TRBD1, which was not confirmed against the DNA. TRBV21-1 is an annotated pseudogene. The CDR3 is 14 residues long. The DNA of the CDR3 is TGTGCCAGCACCCCGGTAGCCAGGGGGCGGAAACTGTTTTTT. The encoded protein is CASTPVARGRKLFF.